This TCR beta chain was obtained from a study of PD-1 blockade in mismatch repair-deficient tumors. Study overall: Patients had more than ten mismatch repair-deficient cancer types, all previously treated and progressing.

The CDR3 totals 15 residues. J was trimmed by 6 bases and V by 6 bases; bases with no gene match: 10. Per germline, CDR1 SGHKS and CDR2 YYEKEE (reference sequence). All patients were mismatch repair deficient, assessed by either PCR or immunohistochemistry. Three pembrolizumab responders had their TCRs sequenced. The protocol was immunoSEQ multiplex PCR, while the TCRdb copy is restricted to in-frame clones and leaves out a portion. The sample has about 49,000 clones, 77% seen once; the top ten hold roughly 3%. The TCR sequence derives from an adult with mismatch repair-deficient cancer. The chain has TRBV5-5 and TRBJ2-7, with 12 bases aligning to TRBD2. Specimen: PBMCs, collected before pembrolizumab treatment. The CDR3 loop reads CASTPSGTSGLEQYF. CDR3 DNA: TGTGCCAGCACCCCATCCGGGACTAGCGGGCTCGAGCAGTACTTC.